Presented here are 24 T cell receptor beta chains from one specimen sequenced in a study of cytomegalovirus exposure and HLA in healthy donors. PCR used 60 Vbeta primers and 13 Jbeta primers. Produced via immunoSEQ multiplex PCR; TCRdb's table is partial and in-frame only. The table has about 120,000 clones, about four fifths seen once; the top ten hold roughly 2.5%. Specimen: PBMCs. The receptors come from a woman between 18 and 30 years old in good health and CMV-seronegative.

This CDR3 is CASSPSQGRRTEAFF. DNA for the CDR3: TGTGCCAGCAGCCCCTCCCAGGGGCGCCGGACTGAAGCTTTCTTT. This chain connects TRBV7-9 to TRBJ1-1; D might be TRBD1 (6 bases). Germline V gene lookup returns CDR1 SEHNR and CDR2 FQNEAQ (reference sequence). V shed 5 bases and J shed 5 bases, with 18 bases lying between them. The CDR3 spans 15 residues.

The V call is TRBV28, the J call TRBJ1-1; TRBD1 aligns across 9 bases. Looked up from germline, CDR1 is MDHEN and CDR2 is SYDVKM. J gave up 3 bases and V 3 bases, and 11 bases lay outside the gene matches. This CDR3 contains 17 residues. The CDR3 DNA is TGTGCCAGCAGTTTTAGTGGACTCAGGACAGGGGACACTGAAGCTTTCTTT. This translates into CASSFSGLRTGDTEAFF.

This clone has a single count. V gene TRBV27 combines with J gene TRBJ1-5; no firm D call. Trimming took 6 bases from V and 0 from J, leaving 18 bases between them. Per germline, CDR1 MNHEY and CDR2 SMNVEV (reference sequence). The CDR3 is 17 residues long. The CDR3 reads CASSLLGFGYSNQPQHF. Written as DNA, the CDR3 is TGTGCCAGCAGCCTACTTGGTTTCGGGTATAGCAATCAGCCCCAGCATTTT.

The chain carries TRBV6-4 and TRBJ2-2, with 7 bases lining up with TRBD1. With V trimmed by 6 bases and J by 8 bases, 6 bases remained unmatched. The germline gives CDR1 MRHNA, CDR2 SNTAGT. The CDR3 has 13 residues. In nucleotides, the CDR3 is TGTGCCAGCAGCCAGGGGGTAGGAGGGGAGCTGTTTTTT. It specifies CASSQGVGGELFF.

The CDR3 sequence: CASSPTDGVEQYV. Here the CDR3 DNA reads TGTGCCAGCTCACCAACGGACGGGGTCGAGCAGTACGTC. The chain recombines TRBV18 with TRBJ2-7; D is possibly TRBD2 (5 bases). V was pared by 2 bases and J by 6 bases, with 11 bases between. Germline values: CDR1 KGHSH, CDR2 LQKENI. The CDR3 covers 13 residues.

This clone has a handful of counts. This sequence joins TRBV11-3 and TRBJ1-2; 11 nucleotides line up with TRBD1. The length of the CDR3 is 13 residues. Germline V lookup: CDR1 SGHNT, CDR2 YENEEA. The V and J ends lost 3 bases and 7 bases, in that order; junction bases with no gene match: 1. The CDR3 nucleotides are TGTGCCAGCAGCTTCGGACAGGGGGCTGGCTACACCTTC. Translation gives CASSFGQGAGYTF.

The chain joins TRBV2 to TRBJ1-2; D might be TRBD1 (6 bases). V was trimmed by 4 bases and J by 6 bases, leaving 12 bases between them. CDR1 and CDR2 from the germline V gene are SNHLY and FYNNEI. CDR3 length equals 13 residues. The CDR3 coding sequence is TGTGCCAGCAGTGTCCAGGGGCGGGATGGCTACACCTTC. Its protein is CASSVQGRDGYTF.

This clone was seen just once. DNA of the CDR3: TGCGCCAGCACCAAAGGACAGAACACTGAAGCTTTCTTT. Translating it yields CASTKGQNTEAFF. V and J are TRBV10-1 and TRBJ1-1; TRBD1 is a possible D gene (5 bases). The ends were cut back, 7 bases at V and 1 base at J, with 10 bases in the middle. The CDR3 is 13 residues long. Germline V gives CDR1 WNHNN, CDR2 SYGVQD (reference sequence).

The chain links TRBV29-1 to TRBJ2-2; tentatively, D is TRBD1 (5 bases). The CDR3 sequence is 14 residues long. Germline V gene data show CDR1 as SQVTM and CDR2 as ANQGSEA. With 4 bases removed from V and 2 bases from J, the gap between germline ends came to 11 bases. The CDR3 protein is CSVVLGHNTGELFF. DNA of the CDR3: TGCAGCGTTGTTCTCGGACATAACACCGGGGAGCTGTTTTTT.

The chain combines TRBV4-1 with TRBJ1-1; D remains unclear. The CDR3 contains 14 residues. Germline V gives CDR1 MGHRA, CDR2 YSYEKL. Trimming stripped 3 bases from V and 0 bases from J, with 8 bases between. Here the CDR3 DNA reads TGCGCCAGCAGCCAGTATCAGTTGAACACTGAAGCTTTCTTT. Translating gives CASSQYQLNTEAFF.

This chain uses TRBV29-1 with TRBJ1-1; the D gene is possibly TRBD1 (6 bases). Trimming stripped 1 base from V and 7 bases from J, with 13 bases between. CDR1 is SQVTM, CDR2 ANQGSEA, per germline. The CDR3 consists of 13 residues. The CDR3 sequence: CSVEVGAHGEAFF. The CDR3 region has the DNA TGCAGCGTTGAAGTGGGGGCGCACGGTGAAGCTTTCTTT.

The rearrangement links TRBV7-9 to TRBJ2-1; 8 nucleotides line up with TRBD2. In germline, CDR1 is SEHNR, CDR2 FQNEAQ (reference sequence). The CDR3 is made up of 16 amino acids. V lost 1 base to trimming and J lost 7 bases; unmatched junction nucleotides: 9. CDR3 DNA: TGTGCCAGCAGCTTAGTGGGCGGGGGGAGACAGAATGAGCAGTTCTTC. It specifies CASSLVGGGRQNEQFF.

The J gene is TRBJ1-6, the V gene TRBV4-1, with TRBD1 matching 9 bases. The CDR3 contains 17 residues. The ends lost 3 bases at V and 0 bases at J; junction bases unmatched: 3. Germline CDR1 MGHRA, CDR2 YSYEKL. The CDR3 DNA reads TGCGCCAGCAGCCACGGACAGGGGAGCTCCTATAATTCACCCCTCCACTTT. It yields the protein CASSHGQGSSYNSPLHF.

This CDR3 reads CSVHNSPGDTQYF. The DNA for the CDR3 is TGCAGCGTGCACAACTCACCGGGGGATACGCAGTATTTT. V and J are TRBV29-1 and TRBJ2-3, with a weak D call TRBD2 (5 bases). The CDR3 runs to 13 residues. The ends were cut back, 6 bases at V and 6 bases at J, with 16 bases in the middle. CDR1 SQVTM and CDR2 ANQGSEA come from the germline V gene.

On this clone: One junction end disagrees with the germline gene, perhaps due to a read error. The chain couples TRBV7-9 to TRBJ1-1; D is unresolved. Germline V lookup: CDR1 SEHNR, CDR2 FQNEAQ (reference sequence). This CDR3 has 12 residues. As DNA, the CDR3 is TGTTCCAGCAGCCGGGGGAACACTGAAGCTTTCTTT. Residues: CSSSRGNTEAFF.

The chain carries TRBV28 and TRBJ1-6, with 9 bases aligning to TRBD1. Germline V gives CDR1 MDHEN, CDR2 SYDVKM. Losses at the gene ends were 5 bases for V and 8 bases for J; bases not matched to a gene: 7. The CDR3 length is 15 residues. The CDR3 loop reads CASSRHGTGYSPLHF. The CDR3 DNA sequence: TGTGCCAGCAGTCGGCACGGGACAGGGTATTCACCCCTCCACTTT.

This clone turned up a few times. DNA for the CDR3: TGCGCCAGCAGCCCCGGGACATCCGAAGAGACCCAGTACTTC. Its translation: CASSPGTSEETQYF. The genes are TRBV5-1 and TRBJ2-5, with a weak D call TRBD1 (6 bases). In germline, CDR1 is SGHRS, CDR2 YFSETQ. The CDR3 has 14 amino acids. Trimming removed 4 bases from V and 3 bases from J, with 13 bases in between.

The chain uses TRBV9 and TRBJ2-1; TRBD1 agrees at 10 bases. Germline V lookup: CDR1 SGDLS, CDR2 YYNGEE. The trim removed 3 bases at V and 4 bases at J, leaving 7 bases unmatched. The CDR3 is 16 amino acids. The CDR3 spells CASSATPGQGYNEQFF. CDR3 bases: TGTGCCAGCAGCGCCACTCCGGGACAGGGGTACAATGAGCAGTTCTTC.

The chain has TRBV7-8 and TRBJ1-1; possible D gene TRBD1, 6 bases. The germline CDR1 and CDR2 sequences are SGHVS and FQNEAQ. Trimming pared 2 bases from V and 1 base from J, leaving 14 bases between. The CDR3 has 16 residues. The CDR3 reads CASSLLAGTTNTEAFF. CDR3 nucleotide sequence: TGTGCCAGCAGCTTATTAGCGGGGACAACGAACACTGAAGCTTTCTTT.

This chain connects TRBV30 to TRBJ1-6, with a possible D match to TRBD1 (6 bases). From germline, CDR1 is GTSNPN and CDR2 SVGIG (reference sequence). The V end lost 3 bases, the J end lost 13 bases, and 19 bases lay between the germline ends. The CDR3 has 14 amino acids. CDR3 sequence (DNA): TGTGCCTGGAGCCAGGGACATGGAGCCCTCCCCCTCCACTTT. Protein product: CAWSQGHGALPLHF.

This clone turned up a few times. The CDR3 nucleotides read TGTGCCAGCAGTTACTCCACTAGCGGGACTTACAATGAGCAGTTCTTC. The encoded protein is CASSYSTSGTYNEQFF. V gene TRBV6-5 combines with J gene TRBJ2-1; 10 bases are shared with TRBD2. CDR3 length: 16 amino acids. J gave up 4 bases and V 0 bases, and 3 bases lay outside the gene matches. CDR1 and CDR2 from the germline V gene are MNHEY and SVGAGI.

In this sample, this clone turned up a few times. The chain is built from TRBV6-1 and TRBJ2-1; tentatively, D is TRBD1 (8 bases). Germline values: CDR1 MNHNS, CDR2 SASEGT. This CDR3 region has 14 residues. Trimming pared 6 bases from V and 7 bases from J, leaving 16 bases between. Here the CDR3 reads CASSGQGGINEQFF. DNA of the CDR3: TGTGCCAGCAGCGGACAGGGAGGGATAAATGAGCAGTTCTTC.

The chain uses TRBV27 and TRBJ2-1; a possible D gene is TRBD1 (5 bases). This CDR3 comprises 16 residues. Trimming removed 1 base from V and 2 bases from J, with 12 bases in between. CDR1 and CDR2 (germline): MNHEY, SMNVEV (reference sequence). The CDR3 here is CASSLWGRATYNEQFF. The CDR3 region has the DNA TGTGCCAGCAGTTTATGGGGCCGGGCGACCTACAATGAGCAGTTCTTC.

To note about this clone: Other DNA sequences from this sample encode an identical CDR3 as well. This chain joins TRBV27 and TRBJ1-1, with a possible D match to TRBD1 (6 bases). Deletions cut 1 base from V and 1 base from J, with 7 bases between. The length of the CDR3 is 14 residues. The germline V gene has CDR1 MNHEY and CDR2 SMNVEV (reference sequence). The CDR3 reads CASSLLDRNTEAFF. CDR3 nucleotide sequence: TGTGCCAGCAGTTTATTGGACAGGAACACTGAAGCTTTCTTT.